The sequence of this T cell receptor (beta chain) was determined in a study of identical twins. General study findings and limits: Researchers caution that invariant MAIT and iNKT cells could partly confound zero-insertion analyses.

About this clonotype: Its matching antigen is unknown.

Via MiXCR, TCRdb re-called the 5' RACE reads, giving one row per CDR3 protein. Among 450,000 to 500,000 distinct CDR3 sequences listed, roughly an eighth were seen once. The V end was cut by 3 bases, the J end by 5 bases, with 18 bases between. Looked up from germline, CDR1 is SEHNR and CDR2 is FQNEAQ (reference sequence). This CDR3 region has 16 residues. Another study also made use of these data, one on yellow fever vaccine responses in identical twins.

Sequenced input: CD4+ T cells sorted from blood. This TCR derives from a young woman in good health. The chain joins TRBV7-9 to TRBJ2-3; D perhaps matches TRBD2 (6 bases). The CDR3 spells CASSFGAGLEGDTQYF. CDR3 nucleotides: TGTGCCAGCAGCTTCGGAGCGGGCCTGGAAGGAGATACGCAGTATTTT.